One and the same sample provided the 29 T cell receptor beta chains below, sequenced in a study of T cell responses to AZD1222 COVID-19 vaccine. Using immunoSEQ multiplex PCR, the repertoire was profiled, and TCRdb retains in-frame clones only, with some absent. Of approximately 130,000 clones listed, approximately 90% are singletons. Sequences were derived from peripheral blood, sampled 28 days after the second AZD1222 dose. The receptors come from an adult who received the AZD1222 COVID-19 vaccine.

The chain recombines TRBV29-1 with TRBJ1-3; D unclear. V gave up 4 bases and J gave up 3 bases, with 10 bases separating them. CDR3 length equals 13 residues. The germline V gene encodes CDR1 SQVTM and CDR2 ANQGSEA. In DNA form, the CDR3 reads TGCAGCGTTGTGGGCAGCCTTGGAAACACCATATATTTT. Translating it yields CSVVGSLGNTIYF.

V usage is TRBV24-1 and J usage is TRBJ1-2, with D hard to call. The CDR3 has 14 residues. The V gene's germline CDR1 is KGHDR and CDR2 SFDVKD. The V and J ends lost 10 bases and 0 bases respectively, with 14 bases between them. For the CDR3, the DNA is TGTGCCACGTCCCCCGCAGATTCTAACTATGGCTACACCTTC. This translates into CATSPADSNYGYTF.

The J gene is TRBJ1-5, the V gene TRBV18, with D perhaps matching TRBD1 (6 bases). The CDR3 covers 16 residues. The V end was cut by 1 base, the J end by 0 bases, with 10 bases between. CDR1 KGHSH and CDR2 LQKENI come from the germline V gene. CDR3 sequence (DNA): TGTGCCAGCTCACCACAGGGGACAACTAGCAATCAGCCCCAGCATTTT. This gives the protein CASSPQGTTSNQPQHF.

The chain uses TRBV7-9 and TRBJ2-2, with 8 bases identical to TRBD1. V dropped 4 bases and J dropped 1; count of bases not matched to a gene: 5. This CDR3 is built from 16 residues. Germline V gene lookup returns CDR1 SEHNR and CDR2 FQNEAQ (reference sequence). CDR3 DNA: TGTGCCAGCAGCTCCCCGGGACAGGTGAACACCGGGGAGCTGTTTTTT. Amino acids: CASSSPGQVNTGELFF.

The chain recombines TRBV15 with TRBJ2-7; D uncertain. Germline lookup yields CDR1 LNHNV and CDR2 YYDKDF (reference sequence). Trimming removed 1 base from V and 5 bases from J, with 15 bases in between. The CDR3 spans 15 residues. The CDR3 nucleotides are TGTGCCACCAGCAGAGGCCCCCTGACAAGAGACGAGCAGTACTTC. Its protein product is CATSRGPLTRDEQYF.

A single count supports this clone. The rearrangement links TRBV6-5 to TRBJ2-2; TRBD1 is a possible D gene (6 bases). CDR3 length equals 16 residues. Trimming removed 0 bases at V and 5 bases at J, with 13 bases between. The germline V gene encodes CDR1 MNHEY and CDR2 SVGAGI. CDR3 bases: TGTGCCAGCAGTTACTCGTGGGGGCAGGGGACCGGGGAGCTGTTTTTT. Translating it yields CASSYSWGQGTGELFF.

The chain joins TRBV27 to TRBJ2-2; 8 bases match TRBD1. With 6 bases clipped from V and 2 bases from J, the junction kept 5 bases outside the gene matches. Germline CDR1 MNHEY, CDR2 SMNVEV (reference sequence). This CDR3 comprises 15 residues. The CDR3 is CASRTGTGNTGELFF. DNA for the CDR3: TGTGCCAGCAGAACCGGGACAGGAAACACCGGGGAGCTGTTTTTT.

This chain uses TRBV3-1 (or the pseudogene TRBV3-2) with TRBJ1-2; TRBD1 might be the D (6 bases). The V and J ends lost 4 bases and 4 bases respectively, with 16 bases between them. The CDR3 totals 15 residues. Looked up from germline, CDR1 is LGHDT and CDR2 is YNNKEL (reference sequence). DNA for the CDR3: TGTGCCAGCAGCCCTAGGCCCAGGGGTGGCTATGGCTACACCTTC. It translates to CASSPRPRGGYGYTF.

CDR3 amino acids: CASSFEGQYGYTF. The CDR3 DNA reads TGTGCCAGCAGCTTCGAGGGACAGTATGGCTACACCTTC. This chain links TRBV7-9 with TRBJ1-2; 7 bases fit TRBD1. Germline V gene data show CDR1 as SEHNR and CDR2 as FQNEAQ (reference sequence). The CDR3 has 13 amino acids. With V trimmed by 3 bases and J by 5 bases, 3 bases remained unmatched.

This clone appeared a few times. The genes are TRBV18 and TRBJ2-1, with 7 bases matching TRBD1. Germline V lookup: CDR1 KGHSH, CDR2 LQKENI. J gave up 10 bases and V 8 bases, and 8 bases lay outside the gene matches. The CDR3 covers 12 residues. The CDR3 is CASARDSAEQFF. DNA of the CDR3: TGTGCCAGCGCCCGGGACAGCGCCGAGCAGTTCTTC.

The genes are TRBV18 and TRBJ1-1; D gene unclear. Germline V CDR1 and CDR2: KGHSH, LQKENI. The CDR3 extends over 15 amino acids. V was clipped by 1 base and J by 3 bases, with 12 bases between them. Here the CDR3 reads CASSPRSTIDTEAFF. DNA for the CDR3: TGTGCCAGCTCACCACGAAGTACAATCGACACTGAAGCTTTCTTT. Supplemented by reference TRBV18 and TRBJ1-1, the full variable domain reads NAGVMQNPRHLVRRRGQEARLRCSPMKGHSHVYWYRQLPEEGLKFMVYLQKENIIDESGMPKERFSAEFPKEGPSILRIQQVVRGDSAAYFCASSPRSTIDTEAFFGQGTRLTVV.

This chain uses TRBV13 with TRBJ2-7, with 8 nucleotides matching TRBD1. V dropped 5 bases and J dropped 4; count of bases not matched to a gene: 7. Looked up from germline, CDR1 is PRHDT and CDR2 is FYEKMQ (reference sequence). The CDR3 is made up of 14 amino acids. The CDR3 loop is CASSPGQGWYEQYF. DNA of the CDR3: TGTGCCAGCAGCCCCGGACAGGGCTGGTACGAGCAGTACTTC.

This clone appeared once. The chain has TRBV7-6 and TRBJ1-1; the D gene is possibly TRBD1 (5 bases). Germline V gene data show CDR1 as SGHVS and CDR2 as FNYEAQ. The CDR3 spans 14 residues. Between the trimmed V and J ends, which lost 5 bases and 5 bases, there was a span of 15 bases. CDR3: CASSPRGGGTEAFF. CDR3 sequence (DNA): TGTGCCAGCAGCCCCCGCGGGGGAGGTACTGAAGCTTTCTTT. The whole variable domain, filled in from reference TRBV7-6 and TRBJ1-1, reads GAGVSQSPRYKVTKRGQDVALRCDPISGHVSLYWYRQALGQGPEFLTYFNYEAQQDKSGLPNDRFSAERPEGSISTLTIQRTEQRDSAMYRCASSPRGGGTEAFFGQGTRLTVV.

Only one count was recorded for this clone. The rearrangement uses TRBV18 and TRBJ1-2; weak D call: TRBD1 (6 bases). The germline V gene has CDR1 KGHSH and CDR2 LQKENI. Trimming stripped 1 base from V and 8 bases from J, with 11 bases between. The CDR3 length is 13 residues. Written as DNA, the CDR3 is TGTGCCAGCTCACCACAGGGGGTAAAGGGCTACACCTTC. It specifies CASSPQGVKGYTF.

Only one count was recorded for this clone. This chain links TRBV5-5 with TRBJ1-4, with D possibly matching TRBD1 (5 bases). Germline CDR1 SGHKS, CDR2 YYEKEE (reference sequence). The V end was cut by 1 base, the J end by 8 bases, with 18 bases between. This CDR3 has 16 residues. The DNA of the CDR3 is TGTGCCAGCAGCTTGAATGGGGGGGTATTACGCGAAAAACTGTTTTTT. Translated, it gives CASSLNGGVLREKLFF.

V usage is TRBV3-1 (or the pseudogene TRBV3-2) and J usage is TRBJ2-3; possibly TRBD1 or TRBD2 for D (6 bases each). V was cut by 3 bases and J by 5 bases, with 12 bases left in between. Germline assignment: CDR1 LGHDT and CDR2 YNNKEL (reference sequence). CDR3 length: 14 amino acids. CDR3 amino acids: CASSQSGGVDTQYF. For the CDR3, the DNA is TGTGCCAGCAGCCAGTCCGGGGGCGTAGATACGCAGTATTTT.

The gene calls are TRBV7-2 and TRBJ2-5; maybe TRBD2 (5 bases). V gave up 7 bases and J gave up 11 bases, with 17 bases separating them. The CDR3 extends over 12 amino acids. The V gene's germline CDR1 is SGHTA and CDR2 FQGNSA. The CDR3 bases are TGTGCCAGCAACCCCATCGGTACTAGTCAGTACTTC. This sequence encodes CASNPIGTSQYF.

This rearrangement joins TRBV7-8 to TRBJ2-7; TRBD1 agrees at 7 bases. The CDR3 spans 13 residues. The germline V gene has CDR1 SGHVS and CDR2 FQNEAQ. V trimming: 4 bases; J trimming: 5 bases; junction bases outside the gene matches: 5. The CDR3, as DNA: TGTGCCAGCAGCTCGCTGACAGGGAACGAGCAGTACTTC. Amino acids: CASSSLTGNEQYF.

The rearrangement uses TRBV27 and TRBJ1-1; unclear D gene. CDR1 is MNHEY and CDR2 is SMNVEV in the germline V gene (reference sequence). The CDR3 spans 14 residues. The V and J ends lost 4 bases and 1 base respectively, with 10 bases between them. The CDR3 bases are TGTGCCAGCAGTTCTGGAATACCGAACACTGAAGCTTTCTTT. Translating it yields CASSSGIPNTEAFF.

The V gene is TRBV5-4, the J gene TRBJ1-1; 7 bases are shared with TRBD1. This CDR3 has 14 amino acids. V lost 3 bases to trimming and J lost 8 bases; unmatched junction nucleotides: 10. CDR1 and CDR2 (germline): SGHNT, YYREEE (reference sequence). The CDR3 is CASSSGTAVQEAFF. CDR3 nucleotide sequence: TGTGCCAGCAGCTCTGGGACAGCAGTGCAAGAAGCTTTCTTT.

The V and J genes are TRBV28 and TRBJ1-3, with D possibly TRBD1 on 6 matching bases. V lost 6 bases and J 0 bases, leaving 15 bases between the germline ends. CDR1 is MDHEN and CDR2 is SYDVKM in the germline V gene. This CDR3 is built from 16 residues. CDR3 nucleotide sequence: TGTGCCAGCAGCCTAGGGGGGGTACTCTCTGGAAACACCATATATTTT. Residues: CASSLGGVLSGNTIYF.

This chain links TRBV5-5 with TRBJ2-5; 10 bases agree with TRBD2. Trimming removed 0 bases from V and 4 bases from J; junction bases left unmatched: 6. CDR1 is SGHKS, CDR2 YYEKEE, per germline (reference sequence). The CDR3 length is 16 residues. In DNA, the CDR3 is TGTGCCAGCAGCTTGGCTAGCGGGGGTGGCGGAGAGACCCAGTACTTC. Translated, it gives CASSLASGGGGETQYF.

This chain uses TRBV7-3 with TRBJ1-2; 9 bases map to TRBD1. Germline-derived CDR1 and CDR2 are SGHTA and FQGTGA. The CDR3 is made up of 14 amino acids. V dropped 4 bases and J dropped 10; count of bases not matched to a gene: 10. CDR3 sequence: CASSSSRDRVPYTF. CDR3 coding DNA: TGTGCCAGCAGCTCGTCCCGGGACAGGGTACCCTACACCTTC.

This sequence joins TRBV4-3 and TRBJ1-4, with D hard to call. This CDR3 has 15 amino acids. CDR1 is LGHNA and CDR2 is YSLEER in the germline V gene. The V end lost 4 bases, the J end lost 8 bases, and 17 bases lay between the germline ends. In nucleotides, the CDR3 is TGCGCCAGCAGCCCACCCGGCAATCTCCGGGAAAAACTGTTTTTT. Its translation: CASSPPGNLREKLFF.

The CDR3 region has the DNA TGTGCCAGCTCAGCGCTACTCCCGGGACAGGGGGAAGGTTCACCCCTCCACTTT. Translated: CASSALLPGQGEGSPLHF. This chain uses TRBV18 with TRBJ1-6, with 11 bases fitting TRBD1. The J segment lost 9 bases and the V segment lost 5 bases, leaving 15 bases of the junction unmatched. Germline V gene data show CDR1 as KGHSH and CDR2 as LQKENI. CDR3 length equals 18 residues.

The rearrangement links TRBV18 to TRBJ1-4; the D is unclear. V shed 2 bases and J shed 4 bases, with 5 bases lying between them. The CDR3 sequence is 13 residues long. Germline CDR1 and CDR2: KGHSH and LQKENI. CDR3 residues: CASSPGLNEKLFF. The CDR3 DNA reads TGTGCCAGCTCACCAGGGCTTAATGAAAAACTGTTTTTT.

On this clone itself: An end of the junction differs from the germline gene, which may be a read error. This rearrangement joins TRBV7-2 to TRBJ2-5, with D maybe TRBD1 (5 bases). CDR1 and CDR2 (germline): SGHTA, FQGNSA. This CDR3 has 13 amino acids. Here the CDR3 reads CASRAGPQETQYF. The CDR3, as DNA: TGCGCCAGCAGGGCAGGGCCCCAAGAGACCCAGTACTTC.

This rearrangement joins TRBV3-1 (or the pseudogene TRBV3-2) to TRBJ1-6, with a tentative D call TRBD1 (5 bases). Per germline, CDR1 LGHDT and CDR2 YNNKEL (reference sequence). The V gene lost 4 bases and the J gene lost 8 bases, with 9 bases spanning the gap. The CDR3 spans 13 residues. The CDR3 DNA is TGTGCCAGCAGCCGACAGTCCGATTCACCCCTCCACTTT. It codes for CASSRQSDSPLHF.

This chain joins TRBV6-5 and TRBJ1-1; a weak D match, TRBD1 (5 bases). From germline, CDR1 is MNHEY and CDR2 SVGAGI. The CDR3 consists of 14 residues. The germline V and J ends were trimmed by 6 bases and 0 bases, with 11 bases remaining between them. CDR3 protein: CASSTGTVNTEAFF. DNA for the CDR3: TGTGCCAGCAGCACCGGGACGGTGAACACTGAAGCTTTCTTT.